This T cell receptor beta chain emerged from a study of T-cell memory formation after mild COVID-19. With respect to this clonotype: Its antigen is currently unknown.

Broader study findings: There were some responding clones in pre-infection memory, which suggested that cross-reactive memory had joined. Confirmation was lacking for SARS-CoV-2 specificity of second-wave clones that peaked on day 37.

In TCRdb, the 5' RACE reads were re-called with MiXCR into one record per CDR3 protein. Of under 350,000 distinct CDR3 sequences in the sample, 15% to 20% were seen once. Germline V gene lookup returns CDR1 SGHTA and CDR2 FQGNSA. After removal of 10 bases from V and 3 bases from J, the junction contained 7 bases not matched to a gene. The CDR3 has 14 residues. Input material: PBMCs or a T cell subset sorted from them (not recorded which). The chain carries TRBV7-2 and TRBJ1-3, with TRBD1 matching over 9 bases. The origin of this receptor is a man younger than 35 who had mild COVID-19 (a few samples of this study predate the infection). Cell type and time point are not known. The CDR3 DNA sequence: TGTGCCACCCTCACAGGGGGCGGTGGAAACACCATATATTTT. Amino acid sequence: CATLTGGGGNTIYF. Combining the CDR3 with reference TRBV7-2 and TRBJ1-3 gives the whole variable domain GAGVSQSPSNKVTEKGKDVELRCDPISGHTALYWYRQSLGQGLEFLIYFQGNSAPDKSGLPSDRFSAERTGGSVSTLTIQRTQQEDSAVYLCATLTGGGGNTIYFGEGSWLTVV.